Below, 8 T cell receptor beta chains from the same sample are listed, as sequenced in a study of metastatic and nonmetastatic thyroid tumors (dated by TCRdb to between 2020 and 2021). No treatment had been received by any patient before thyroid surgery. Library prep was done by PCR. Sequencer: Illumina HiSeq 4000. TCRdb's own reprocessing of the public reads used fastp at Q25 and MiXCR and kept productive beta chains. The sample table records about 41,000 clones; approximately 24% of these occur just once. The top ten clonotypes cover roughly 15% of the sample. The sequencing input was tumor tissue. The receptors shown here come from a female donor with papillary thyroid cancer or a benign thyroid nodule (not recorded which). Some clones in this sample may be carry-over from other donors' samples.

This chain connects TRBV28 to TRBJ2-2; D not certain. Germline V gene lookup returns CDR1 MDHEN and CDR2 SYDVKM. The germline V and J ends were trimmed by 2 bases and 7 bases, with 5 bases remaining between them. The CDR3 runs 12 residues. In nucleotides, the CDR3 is TGTGCCAGCAGTTTACGGGTCGGGGAGCTGTTTTTT. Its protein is CASSLRVGELFF.

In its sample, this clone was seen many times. CDR3 coding DNA: TGTGCCAGCAGCTACGCGGGACGGGGCTCCTATAATTCACCCCTCCACTTT. Translating it yields CASSYAGRGSYNSPLHF. The chain recombines TRBV7-8 with TRBJ1-6, with D perhaps matching TRBD1 (5 bases). The length of the CDR3 is 17 residues. V lost 4 bases and J lost 0, with 13 bases in between. The germline gives CDR1 SGHVS, CDR2 FQNEAQ.

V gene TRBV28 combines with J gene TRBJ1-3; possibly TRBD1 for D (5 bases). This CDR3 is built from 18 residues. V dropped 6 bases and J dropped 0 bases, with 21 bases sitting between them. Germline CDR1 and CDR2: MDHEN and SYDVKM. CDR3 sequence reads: CASSPRRQRLFSGNTIYF. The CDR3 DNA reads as TGTGCCAGCAGCCCCAGAAGACAGCGTTTATTCTCTGGAAACACCATATATTTT.

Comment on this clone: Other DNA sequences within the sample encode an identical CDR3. CDR3 amino acids: CASSSPANTEAFF. In DNA, the CDR3 is TGTGCCAGCAGTTCCCCAGCGAACACTGAAGCTTTCTTT. The chain joins TRBV12-3 or TRBV12-4 to TRBJ1-1; D gene ambiguous. The CDR3 spans 13 residues. V was shortened by 4 bases and J by 1 base, with 7 bases between the two germline ends.

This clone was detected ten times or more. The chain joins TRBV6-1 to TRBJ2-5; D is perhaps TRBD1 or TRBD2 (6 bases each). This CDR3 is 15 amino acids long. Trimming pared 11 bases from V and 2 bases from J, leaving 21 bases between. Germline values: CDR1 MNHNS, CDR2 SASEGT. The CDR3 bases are TGTGCCGGAAACCTCACGCGGGACATACAAGAGACCCAGTACTTC. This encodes CAGNLTRDIQETQYF.

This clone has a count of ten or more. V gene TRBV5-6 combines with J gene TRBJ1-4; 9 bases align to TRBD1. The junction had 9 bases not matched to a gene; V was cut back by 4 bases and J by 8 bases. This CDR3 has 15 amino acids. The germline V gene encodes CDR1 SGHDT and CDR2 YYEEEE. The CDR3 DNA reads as TGTGCCAGCAGCCCCGTCGGGACAGGGCACGAAAAACTGTTTTTT. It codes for CASSPVGTGHEKLFF. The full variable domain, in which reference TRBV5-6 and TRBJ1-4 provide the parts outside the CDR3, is DAGVTQSPTHLIKTRGQQVTLRCSPKSGHDTVSWYQQALGQGPQFIFQYYEEEERQRGNFPDRFSGHQFPNYSSELNVNALLLGDSALYLCASSPVGTGHEKLFFGSGTQLSVL.

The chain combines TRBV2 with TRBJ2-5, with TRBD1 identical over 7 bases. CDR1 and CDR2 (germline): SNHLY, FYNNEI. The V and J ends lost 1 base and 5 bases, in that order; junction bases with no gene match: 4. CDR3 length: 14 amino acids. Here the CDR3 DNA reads TGTGCCAGCAGTGAAGAGACAGGGTTGGAGACCCAGTACTTC. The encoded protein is CASSEETGLETQYF.

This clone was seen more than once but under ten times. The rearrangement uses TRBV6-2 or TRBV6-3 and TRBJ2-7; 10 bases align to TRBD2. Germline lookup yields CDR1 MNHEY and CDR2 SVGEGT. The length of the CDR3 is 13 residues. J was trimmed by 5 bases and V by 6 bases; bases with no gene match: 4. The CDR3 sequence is CASSWLAGDEQYF. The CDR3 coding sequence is TGTGCCAGCAGCTGGCTAGCGGGAGACGAGCAGTACTTC.